This TCR beta chain stems from a study of blood T cell repertoires in COVID-19. About the research overall: T cells, B-cell-depleted T cells, or PBMCs supplied cDNA or gDNA.

As handled by the study authors: The assay estimated nucleated cells by amplifying reference gene primers. Repertoires were generated with immunoSEQ multiplex PCR, while TCRdb's copy carries only in-frame clones and drops some. For V, J and clone size, that table is used; D and trimming come from the DNA. The sample shows 150,000 or so clones, roughly 85% of them seen only once. All enrollees were roughly 18 to 89 years old and from some 24 US areas. Cohort 3 donors counted as recovered after two negative PCRs, clearance, or resolved symptoms. The germline V gene encodes CDR1 MGHRA and CDR2 YSYEKL. The length of the CDR3 is 13 residues. With 3 bases clipped from V and 7 bases from J, the junction kept 2 bases outside the gene matches.

The genes are TRBV4-1 and TRBJ1-5; 8 nucleotides agree with TRBD1. Input material: PBMCs or T cells enriched from blood (not recorded which). The TCR was taken from a woman between 50 and 59 years old who had recovered from COVID-19. The CDR3 DNA sequence: TGCGCCAGCAGCCAGGACAGGGTACAGCCCCAGCATTTT. Translated, it gives CASSQDRVQPQHF.